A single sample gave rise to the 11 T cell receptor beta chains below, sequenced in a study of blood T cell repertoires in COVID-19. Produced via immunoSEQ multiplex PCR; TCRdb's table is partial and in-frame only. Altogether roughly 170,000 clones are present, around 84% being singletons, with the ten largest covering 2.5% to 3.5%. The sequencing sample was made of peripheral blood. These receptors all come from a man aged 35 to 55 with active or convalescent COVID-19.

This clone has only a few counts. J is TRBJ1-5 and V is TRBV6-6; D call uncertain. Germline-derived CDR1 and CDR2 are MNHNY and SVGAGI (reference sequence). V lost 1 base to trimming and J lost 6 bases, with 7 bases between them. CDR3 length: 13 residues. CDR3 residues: CASSYYTAQPQHF. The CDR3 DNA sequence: TGTGCCAGCAGTTACTACACCGCTCAGCCCCAGCATTTT.

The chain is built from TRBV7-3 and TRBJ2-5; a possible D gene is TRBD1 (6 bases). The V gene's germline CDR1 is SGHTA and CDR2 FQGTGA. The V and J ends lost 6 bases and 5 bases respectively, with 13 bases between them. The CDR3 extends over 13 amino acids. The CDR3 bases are TGTGCCAGCAGTTTTTACAGGGAGGAGACCCAGTACTTC. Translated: CASSFYREETQYF.

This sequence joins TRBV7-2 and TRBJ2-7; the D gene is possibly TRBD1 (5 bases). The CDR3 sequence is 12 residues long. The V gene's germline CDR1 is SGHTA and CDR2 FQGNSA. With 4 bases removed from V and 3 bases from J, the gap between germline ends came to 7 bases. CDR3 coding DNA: TGTGCCAGCAGCTACGACAGCTACGAGCAGTACTTC. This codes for CASSYDSYEQYF.

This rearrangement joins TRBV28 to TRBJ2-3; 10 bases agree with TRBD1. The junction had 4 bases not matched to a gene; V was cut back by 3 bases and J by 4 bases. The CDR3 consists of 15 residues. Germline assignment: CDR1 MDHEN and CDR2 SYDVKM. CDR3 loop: CASSFSGTGADTQYF. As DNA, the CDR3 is TGTGCCAGCAGTTTCTCCGGGACAGGGGCAGATACGCAGTATTTT.

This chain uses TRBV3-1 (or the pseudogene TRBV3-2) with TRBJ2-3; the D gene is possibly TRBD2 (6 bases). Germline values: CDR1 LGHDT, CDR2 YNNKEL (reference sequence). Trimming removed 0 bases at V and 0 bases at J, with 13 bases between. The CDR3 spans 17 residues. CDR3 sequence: CASSQELGGNSTDTQYF. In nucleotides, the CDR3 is TGTGCCAGCAGCCAAGAATTAGGCGGGAACAGCACAGATACGCAGTATTTT.

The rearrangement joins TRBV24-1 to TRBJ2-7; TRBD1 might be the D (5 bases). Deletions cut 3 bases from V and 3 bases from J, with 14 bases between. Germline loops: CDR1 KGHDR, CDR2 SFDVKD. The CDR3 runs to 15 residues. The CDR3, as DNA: TGTGCCACCAGTGATCCCCGGCAGGGTAACTACGAGCAGTACTTC. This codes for CATSDPRQGNYEQYF.

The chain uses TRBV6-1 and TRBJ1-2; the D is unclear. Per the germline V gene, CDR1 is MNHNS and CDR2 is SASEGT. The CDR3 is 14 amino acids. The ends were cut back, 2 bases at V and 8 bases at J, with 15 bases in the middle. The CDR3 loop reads CASSERWEERGYTF. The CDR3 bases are TGTGCCAGCAGTGAAAGGTGGGAGGAGCGGGGCTACACCTTC.

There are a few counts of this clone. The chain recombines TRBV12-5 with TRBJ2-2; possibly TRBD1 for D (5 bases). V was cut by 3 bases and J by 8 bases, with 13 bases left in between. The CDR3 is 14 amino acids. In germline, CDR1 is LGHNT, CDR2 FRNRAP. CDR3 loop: CASGFAGIRGELFF. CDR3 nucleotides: TGTGCTAGTGGTTTCGCAGGGATTAGGGGGGAGCTGTTTTTT.

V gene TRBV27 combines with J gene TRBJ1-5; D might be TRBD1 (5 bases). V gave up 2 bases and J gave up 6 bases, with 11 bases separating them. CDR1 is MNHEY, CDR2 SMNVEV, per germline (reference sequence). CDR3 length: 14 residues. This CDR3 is CASSLGAAVQPQHF. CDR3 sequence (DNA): TGTGCCAGCAGTTTAGGGGCTGCGGTTCAGCCCCAGCATTTT.

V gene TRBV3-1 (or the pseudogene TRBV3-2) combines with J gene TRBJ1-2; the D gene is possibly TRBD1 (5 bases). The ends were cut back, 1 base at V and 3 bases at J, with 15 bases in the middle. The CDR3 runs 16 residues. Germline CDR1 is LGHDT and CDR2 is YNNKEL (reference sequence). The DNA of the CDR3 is TGTGCCAGCAGCCAAGTCCTCGACAGTATTTACTATGGCTACACCTTC. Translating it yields CASSQVLDSIYYGYTF.

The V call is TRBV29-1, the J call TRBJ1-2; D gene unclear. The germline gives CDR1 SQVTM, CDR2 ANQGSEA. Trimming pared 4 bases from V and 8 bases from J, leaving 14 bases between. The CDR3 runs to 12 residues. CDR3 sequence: CSVVEAWSGYTF. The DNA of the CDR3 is TGCAGCGTTGTAGAAGCGTGGAGCGGCTACACCTTC.